One and the same sample provided the 18 T cell receptor beta chains below, sequenced in a study of cytomegalovirus exposure and HLA in healthy donors. The PCR was carried out with 60 Vbeta primers and 13 Jbeta primers. Libraries were prepared by immunoSEQ multiplex PCR; TCRdb keeps only in-frame clonotypes and omits some of them. The table has 180,000 or so clones, approximately 80% seen once. Sequencing was performed on PBMCs. Receptor source: a female donor in good health and CMV-seronegative.

The rearrangement joins TRBV6-4 to TRBJ2-3; 16 nucleotides match TRBD2. V gave up 5 bases and J gave up 5 bases; unmatched junction bases: 10. Germline V gene lookup returns CDR1 MRHNA and CDR2 SNTAGT. The CDR3 sequence is 18 residues long. DNA for the CDR3: TGTGCCAGCAGTTCCGGGACTAGCGGGGGGGGAAAAGAAGATACGCAGTATTTT. This sequence encodes CASSSGTSGGGKEDTQYF.

The V and J genes are TRBV5-4 and TRBJ2-6; 11 bases line up with TRBD1. Germline CDR1 SGHNT, CDR2 YYREEE (reference sequence). The CDR3 extends over 19 amino acids. Unmatched junction bases numbered 13, after V lost 4 bases and J lost 4 bases. CDR3 loop: CASSGGAGTGGLGANVLTF. The DNA of the CDR3 is TGTGCCAGCAGCGGGGGGGCCGGGACAGGGGGTTTAGGGGCCAACGTCCTGACTTTC.

This clone was observed a single time. This chain connects TRBV9 to TRBJ1-5, with D maybe TRBD1 (5 bases). Trimming took 4 bases from V and 0 from J, leaving 11 bases between them. The CDR3 is 15 residues long. Germline-derived CDR1 and CDR2 are SGDLS and YYNGEE. The CDR3 nucleotides are TGTGCCAGCAGCCCATCAGGGTTTAGCAATCAGCCCCAGCATTTT. It specifies CASSPSGFSNQPQHF.

The chain employs TRBV18 and TRBJ2-7; D uncertain. V was cut by 6 bases and J by 2 bases, with 14 bases left in between. Germline V CDR1 and CDR2: KGHSH, LQKENI. The CDR3 loop spans 14 amino acids. The CDR3 sequence: CASSLRGEAYEQYF. The CDR3, as DNA: TGTGCCAGCTCCCTCAGAGGTGAAGCCTACGAGCAGTACTTC.

The chain links TRBV5-1 to TRBJ2-7; D gene ambiguous. Trimming stripped 0 bases from V and 0 bases from J, with 19 bases between. The length of the CDR3 is 18 residues. The V gene's germline CDR1 is SGHRS and CDR2 YFSETQ. The chain's CDR3 is CASSLAESTGGSSYEQYF. CDR3 DNA sequence: TGCGCCAGCAGCTTGGCCGAGAGTACCGGCGGTAGCTCCTACGAGCAGTACTTC.

This clone is a singleton in its sample. The V gene is TRBV5-3, the J gene TRBJ2-3, with TRBD2 identical over 9 bases. TRBV5-3 is annotated as an ORF whose role is uncertain. V lost 6 bases to trimming and J lost 5 bases; unmatched junction nucleotides: 7. CDR3 length: 14 amino acids. Here the CDR3 DNA reads TGTGCCAGAACCCAGCGGGGGGAGGAAGATACGCAGTATTTT. Residues: CARTQRGEEDTQYF.

This chain connects TRBV9 to TRBJ1-4; the match to TRBD1 covers 7 bases. Trimming took 6 bases from V and 4 from J; bases not matched to a gene: 6. The germline V gene encodes CDR1 SGDLS and CDR2 YYNGEE. This CDR3 contains 14 residues. The CDR3 DNA is TGTGCCAGCAACCCCGGGACAGTTAATGAAAAACTGTTTTTT. Its protein is CASNPGTVNEKLFF.

The rearrangement joins TRBV7-2 to TRBJ2-1; D remains unclear. V gave up 3 bases and J gave up 6 bases, with 12 bases separating them. The CDR3 is 14 amino acids. CDR1 and CDR2 (germline): SGHTA, FQGNSA. CDR3 amino acids: CASSFLERLNEQFF. CDR3 DNA: TGTGCCAGCAGCTTTCTCGAGCGTCTCAATGAGCAGTTCTTC.

This chain links TRBV5-1 with TRBJ2-2; D is possibly TRBD1 (5 bases). V was pared by 0 bases and J by 6 bases, with 9 bases between. CDR3 length: 14 residues. The germline CDR1 and CDR2 sequences are SGHRS and YFSETQ. The CDR3 is CASSLGQLAGELFF. The CDR3 DNA reads as TGCGCCAGCAGCTTGGGACAGTTGGCCGGGGAGCTGTTTTTT.

The rearrangement uses TRBV6-1 and TRBJ1-4; 7 bases map to TRBD1. The CDR3 sequence is 14 residues long. In germline, CDR1 is MNHNS, CDR2 SASEGT. The junction had 4 bases not matched to a gene; V was cut back by 6 bases and J by 3 bases. The chain's CDR3 is CASRDRAANEKLFF. The CDR3 DNA reads TGTGCCAGCAGAGACAGGGCGGCTAATGAAAAACTGTTTTTT.

V usage is TRBV4-1 and J usage is TRBJ2-7; 7 bases agree with TRBD2. V was clipped by 0 bases and J by 2 bases; unmatched bases: 7. Germline V gives CDR1 MGHRA, CDR2 YSYEKL. This CDR3 has 16 residues. CDR3 bases: TGCGCCAGCAGCCAAGATCGGGCTAGCGGTGCCTACGAGCAGTACTTC. Its protein is CASSQDRASGAYEQYF.

The J gene is TRBJ2-1, the V gene TRBV7-9; D may be TRBD1 (5 bases). The V end was cut by 5 bases, the J end by 8 bases, with 19 bases between. This CDR3 spans 15 amino acids. Germline V gene lookup returns CDR1 SEHNR and CDR2 FQNEAQ (reference sequence). Here the CDR3 reads CASSPWTSRIDEQFF. The CDR3 nucleotides read TGTGCCAGCAGCCCCTGGACATCCAGGATCGATGAGCAGTTCTTC. Supplemented by reference TRBV7-9 and TRBJ2-1, the full variable domain reads DTGVSQNPRHKITKRGQNVTFRCDPISEHNRLYWYRQTLGQGPEFLTYFQNEAQLEKSRLLSDRFSAERPKGSFSTLEIQRTEQGDSAMYLCASSPWTSRIDEQFFGPGTRLTVL.

V usage is TRBV6-1 and J usage is TRBJ2-1, with 7 bases matching TRBD1. The CDR3 spans 13 residues. In germline, CDR1 is MNHNS, CDR2 SASEGT. The V gene end was trimmed by 6 bases and the J gene end by 8 bases; junction bases not matched to a gene: 7. The DNA for the CDR3 is TGTGCCAGCAGGCTAGGGGGCCCGCATGAGCAGTTCTTC. It is translated as CASRLGGPHEQFF.

This clone was detected only a few times. J is TRBJ2-4 and V is TRBV9, with 13 bases fitting TRBD2. V dropped 4 bases and J dropped 7; count of bases not matched to a gene: 8. This CDR3 has 16 residues. CDR1 is SGDLS, CDR2 YYNGEE, per germline. The CDR3 DNA follows: TGTGCCAGCAGCTTCGGGACTAGCGGGATTGGGAACATTCAGTACTTC. It translates to CASSFGTSGIGNIQYF. Looking up the rest from reference TRBV9 and TRBJ2-4 gives the full variable domain: DSGVTQTPKHLITATGQRVTLRCSPRSGDLSVYWYQQSLDQGLQFLIQYYNGEERAKGNILERFSAQQFPDLHSELNLSSLELGDSALYFCASSFGTSGIGNIQYFGAGTRLSVL.

This clone is a singleton in its sample. V and J are TRBV2 and TRBJ1-1; tentative D call: TRBD1 (5 bases). This CDR3 has 13 residues. CDR1 and CDR2 (germline): SNHLY, FYNNEI. V was cut by 5 bases and J by 1 base, with 8 bases left in between. In nucleotides, the CDR3 is TGTGCCAGCAGTTTGACAGAGAACACTGAAGCTTTCTTT. Protein: CASSLTENTEAFF.

The chain is built from TRBV5-8 and TRBJ2-1; tentative D call: TRBD1 (6 bases). Trimming shortened V by 4 bases and J by 1 base, and 15 bases separated the two germline ends. This CDR3 spans 16 amino acids. Germline V gene lookup returns CDR1 SGHTS and CDR2 YDEGEE. The CDR3 sequence is CASSKYQGFSYNEQFF. CDR3 in DNA: TGTGCCAGCAGCAAATATCAGGGGTTTTCCTACAATGAGCAGTTCTTC.

The CDR3 bases are TGTGCCAGCAGCCCAACAGGGAACACTGAAGCTTTCTTT. The encoded protein is CASSPTGNTEAFF. The rearrangement joins TRBV7-9 to TRBJ1-1, with D maybe TRBD1 (5 bases). Germline V gives CDR1 SEHNR, CDR2 FQNEAQ (reference sequence). The ends were cut back, 5 bases at V and 1 base at J, with 8 bases in the middle. This CDR3 comprises 13 residues.

This clone has a handful of counts. V usage is TRBV28 and J usage is TRBJ2-3, with a weak D call TRBD2 (6 bases). Germline-derived CDR1 and CDR2 are MDHEN and SYDVKM. The CDR3 contains 14 residues. Trimming removed 3 bases at V and 2 bases at J, with 9 bases between. This CDR3 is CASSLGGFTDTQYF. CDR3 DNA: TGTGCCAGCAGTTTGGGGGGTTTCACAGATACGCAGTATTTT.